This T cell receptor beta chain was retrieved from a study of cytotoxic CD8 clonotypes in ibrutinib-treated CLL. Study findings and constraints: Public clonotypes proved infrequent, and on treatment they shrank or remained steady.

This clone was seen only once. The antigen is unknown. Libraries were prepared by immunoSEQ multiplex PCR; TCRdb keeps only in-frame clonotypes and omits some of them. The repertoire consists of 20,000 to 25,000 clones, with 65% to 75% occurring once and the leading ten covering roughly 24%. Germline CDR1 is MGHRA and CDR2 is YSYEKL. Trimming removed 3 bases from V and 3 bases from J; junction bases left unmatched: 9. The CDR3 spans 16 residues. The source material was PBMCs, sampled before ibrutinib treatment. The receptor was isolated from a human donor with chronic lymphocytic leukemia. The genes are TRBV4-1 and TRBJ2-5; 8 bases map to TRBD2. The CDR3 DNA follows: TGCGCCAGCAGCCATCCCTTAGGAGCGGGAGAAGAGACCCAGTACTTC. It codes for CASSHPLGAGEETQYF.